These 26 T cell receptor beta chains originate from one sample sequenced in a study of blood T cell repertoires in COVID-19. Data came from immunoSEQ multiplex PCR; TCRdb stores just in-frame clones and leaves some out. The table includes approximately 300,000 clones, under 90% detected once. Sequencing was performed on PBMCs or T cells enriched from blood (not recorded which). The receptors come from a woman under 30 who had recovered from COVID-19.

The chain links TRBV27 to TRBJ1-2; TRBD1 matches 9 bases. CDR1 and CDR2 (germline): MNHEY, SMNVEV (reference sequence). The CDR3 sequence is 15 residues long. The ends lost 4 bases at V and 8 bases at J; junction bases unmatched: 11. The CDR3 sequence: CASSSRTGEWGGYTF. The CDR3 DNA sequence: TGTGCCAGCAGTTCGCGGACAGGGGAATGGGGCGGCTACACCTTC.

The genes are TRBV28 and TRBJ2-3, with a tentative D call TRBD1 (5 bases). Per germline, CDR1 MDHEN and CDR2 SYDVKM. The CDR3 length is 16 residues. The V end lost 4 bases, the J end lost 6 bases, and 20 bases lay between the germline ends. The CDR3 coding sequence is TGTGCCAGCAGTTCCCGGACGGACACCCTGGGGGATACGCAGTATTTT. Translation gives CASSSRTDTLGDTQYF.

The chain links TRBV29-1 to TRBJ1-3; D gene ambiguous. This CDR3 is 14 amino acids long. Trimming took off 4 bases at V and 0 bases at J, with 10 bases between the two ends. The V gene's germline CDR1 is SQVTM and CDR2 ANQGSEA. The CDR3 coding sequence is TGCAGCGTTGTCGTTGGAGCCTCTGGAAACACCATATATTTT. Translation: CSVVVGASGNTIYF.

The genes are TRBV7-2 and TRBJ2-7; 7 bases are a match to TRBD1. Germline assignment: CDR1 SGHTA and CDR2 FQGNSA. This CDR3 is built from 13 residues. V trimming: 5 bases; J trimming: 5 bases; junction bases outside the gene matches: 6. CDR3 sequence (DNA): TGTGCCAGCAGCCTTCGACAGGGTAACGAGCAGTACTTC. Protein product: CASSLRQGNEQYF. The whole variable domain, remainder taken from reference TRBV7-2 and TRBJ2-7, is GAGVSQSPSNKVTEKGKDVELRCDPISGHTALYWYRQSLGQGLEFLIYFQGNSAPDKSGLPSDRFSAERTGGSVSTLTIQRTQQEDSAVYLCASSLRQGNEQYFGPGTRLTVT.

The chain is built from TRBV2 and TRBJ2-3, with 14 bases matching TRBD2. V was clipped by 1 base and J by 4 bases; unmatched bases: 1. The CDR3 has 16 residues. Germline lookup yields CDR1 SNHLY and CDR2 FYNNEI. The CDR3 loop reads CASSEVGLAGADTQYF. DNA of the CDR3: TGTGCCAGCAGTGAAGTGGGACTAGCGGGGGCAGATACGCAGTATTTT.

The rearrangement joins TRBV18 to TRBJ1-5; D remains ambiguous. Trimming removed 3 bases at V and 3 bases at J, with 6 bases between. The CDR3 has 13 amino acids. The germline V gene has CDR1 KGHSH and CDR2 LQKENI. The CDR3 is CASSPQANQPQHF. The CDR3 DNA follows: TGTGCCAGCTCACCGCAGGCCAATCAGCCCCAGCATTTT. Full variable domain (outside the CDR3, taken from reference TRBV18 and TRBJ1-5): NAGVMQNPRHLVRRRGQEARLRCSPMKGHSHVYWYRQLPEEGLKFMVYLQKENIIDESGMPKERFSAEFPKEGPSILRIQQVVRGDSAAYFCASSPQANQPQHFGDGTRLSIL.

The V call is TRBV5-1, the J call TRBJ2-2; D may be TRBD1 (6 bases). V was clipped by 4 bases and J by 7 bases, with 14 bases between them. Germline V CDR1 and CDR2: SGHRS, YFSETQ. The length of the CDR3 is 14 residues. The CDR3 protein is CASSKAGEGGELFF. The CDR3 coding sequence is TGCGCCAGCAGCAAGGCAGGGGAAGGCGGGGAGCTGTTTTTT. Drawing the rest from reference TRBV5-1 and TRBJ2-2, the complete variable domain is KAGVTQTPRYLIKTRGQQVTLSCSPISGHRSVSWYQQTPGQGLQFLFEYFSETQRNKGNFPGRFSGRQFSNSRSEMNVSTLELGDSALYLCASSKAGEGGELFFGEGSRLTVL.

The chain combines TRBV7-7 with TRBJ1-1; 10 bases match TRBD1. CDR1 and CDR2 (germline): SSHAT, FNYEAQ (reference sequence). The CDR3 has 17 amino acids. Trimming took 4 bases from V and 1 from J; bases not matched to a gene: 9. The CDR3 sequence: CASSSGQGPLENTEAFF. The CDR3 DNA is TGTGCCAGCAGCTCGGGACAGGGGCCCTTAGAGAACACTGAAGCTTTCTTT.

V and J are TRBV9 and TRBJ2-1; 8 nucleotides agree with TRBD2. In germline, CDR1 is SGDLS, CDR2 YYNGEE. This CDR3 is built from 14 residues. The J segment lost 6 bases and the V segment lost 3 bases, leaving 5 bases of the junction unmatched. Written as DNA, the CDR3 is TGTGCCAGCAGCGCCTTAGCGGGGTCCAATGAGCAGTTCTTC. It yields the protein CASSALAGSNEQFF. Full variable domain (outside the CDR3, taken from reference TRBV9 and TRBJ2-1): DSGVTQTPKHLITATGQRVTLRCSPRSGDLSVYWYQQSLDQGLQFLIQYYNGEERAKGNILERFSAQQFPDLHSELNLSSLELGDSALYFCASSALAGSNEQFFGPGTRLTVL.

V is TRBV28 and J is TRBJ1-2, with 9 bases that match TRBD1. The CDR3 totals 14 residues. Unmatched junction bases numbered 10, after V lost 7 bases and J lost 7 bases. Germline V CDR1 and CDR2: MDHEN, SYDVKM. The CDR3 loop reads CASTRTGVISGYTF. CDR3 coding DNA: TGTGCCAGCACTCGGACAGGGGTTATCTCTGGCTACACCTTC.

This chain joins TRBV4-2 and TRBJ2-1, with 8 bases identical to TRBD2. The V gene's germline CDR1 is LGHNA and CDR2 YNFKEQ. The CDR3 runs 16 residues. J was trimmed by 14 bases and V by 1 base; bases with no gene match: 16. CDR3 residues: CASSQGQWREAPMEFF. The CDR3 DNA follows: TGTGCCAGCAGCCAAGGTCAATGGCGGGAGGCACCTATGGAGTTCTTC.

The CDR3 protein is CASVDRGRQPQHF. CDR3 in DNA: TGTGCCAGTGTCGACAGGGGTCGGCAGCCCCAGCATTTT. J is TRBJ1-5 and V is TRBV28; 8 bases match TRBD1. The CDR3 loop spans 13 amino acids. The V gene end was trimmed by 9 bases and the J gene end by 7 bases; junction bases not matched to a gene: 8. Germline lookup yields CDR1 MDHEN and CDR2 SYDVKM.

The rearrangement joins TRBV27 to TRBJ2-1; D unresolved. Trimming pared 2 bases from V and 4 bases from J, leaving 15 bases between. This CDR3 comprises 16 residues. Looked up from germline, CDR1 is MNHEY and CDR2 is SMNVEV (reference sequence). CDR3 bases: TGTGCCAGCAGTTTAAGTGCGGTGCCTAAATACAATGAGCAGTTCTTC. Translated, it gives CASSLSAVPKYNEQFF.

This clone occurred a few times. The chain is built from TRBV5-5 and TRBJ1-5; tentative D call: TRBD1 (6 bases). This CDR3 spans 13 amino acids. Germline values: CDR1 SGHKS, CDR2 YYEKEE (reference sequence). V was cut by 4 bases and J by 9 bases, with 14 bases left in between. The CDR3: CASSLTGDGPQHF. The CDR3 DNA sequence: TGTGCCAGCAGCCTGACAGGAGACGGGCCCCAGCATTTT.

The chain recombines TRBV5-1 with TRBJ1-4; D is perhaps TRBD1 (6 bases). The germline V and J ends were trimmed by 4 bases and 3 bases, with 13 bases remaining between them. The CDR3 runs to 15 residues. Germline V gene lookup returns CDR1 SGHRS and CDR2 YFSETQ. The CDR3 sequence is CASSDPTGANEKLFF. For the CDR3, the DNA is TGCGCCAGCAGCGACCCGACAGGTGCTAATGAAAAACTGTTTTTT.

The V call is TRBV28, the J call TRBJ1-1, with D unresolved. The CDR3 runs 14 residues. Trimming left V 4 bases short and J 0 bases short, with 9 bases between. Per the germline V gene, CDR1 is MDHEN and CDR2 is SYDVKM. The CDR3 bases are TGTGCCAGCAGTTACGGCAGGATGAACACTGAAGCTTTCTTT. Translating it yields CASSYGRMNTEAFF.

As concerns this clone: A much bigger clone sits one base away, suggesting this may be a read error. This CDR3 is CASSQDGTGNTEAFF. The CDR3 DNA reads TGCGCCAGCAGCCAAGATGGGACAGGGAACACTGAAGCTTTCTTT. The V and J genes are TRBV4-1 and TRBJ1-1; 8 nucleotides agree with TRBD1. The CDR3 has 15 residues. The V gene end was trimmed by 0 bases and the J gene end by 1 base; junction bases not matched to a gene: 1. Germline assignment: CDR1 MGHRA and CDR2 YSYEKL.

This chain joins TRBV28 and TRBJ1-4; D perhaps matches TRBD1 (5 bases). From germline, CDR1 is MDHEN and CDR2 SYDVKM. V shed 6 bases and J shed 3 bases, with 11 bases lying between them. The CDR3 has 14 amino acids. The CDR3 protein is CASRTGGSNEKLFF. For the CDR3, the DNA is TGTGCCAGCAGAACCGGGGGGTCTAATGAAAAACTGTTTTTT.

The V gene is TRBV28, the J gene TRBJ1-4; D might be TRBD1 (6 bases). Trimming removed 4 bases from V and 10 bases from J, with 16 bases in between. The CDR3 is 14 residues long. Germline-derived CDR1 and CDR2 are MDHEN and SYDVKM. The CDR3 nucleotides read TGTGCCAGCAGTTCCGGGGACATTGGCGTAAAACTGTTTTTT. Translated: CASSSGDIGVKLFF.

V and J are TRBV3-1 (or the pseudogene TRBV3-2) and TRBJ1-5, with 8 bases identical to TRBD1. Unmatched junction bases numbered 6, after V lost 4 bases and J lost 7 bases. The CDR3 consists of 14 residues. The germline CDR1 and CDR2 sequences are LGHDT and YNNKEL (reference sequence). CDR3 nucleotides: TGTGCCAGCAGCCCCCAGGGGGCTGGACAGCCCCAGCATTTT. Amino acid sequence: CASSPQGAGQPQHF.

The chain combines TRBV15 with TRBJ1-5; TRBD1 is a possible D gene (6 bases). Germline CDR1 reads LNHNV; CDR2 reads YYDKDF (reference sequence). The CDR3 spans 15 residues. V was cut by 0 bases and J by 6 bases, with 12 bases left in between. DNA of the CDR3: TGTGCCACCAGCAGAGAACAGGGATGGGGTCAGCCCCAGCATTTT. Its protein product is CATSREQGWGQPQHF.

The CDR3 DNA reads TGTGCCAGCAGGGATCAGGCTAGCGGGTTAACAGATACGCAGTATTTT. Translation gives CASRDQASGLTDTQYF. This sequence joins TRBV2 and TRBJ2-3; 8 bases agree with TRBD2. This CDR3 contains 16 residues. Germline CDR1 and CDR2: SNHLY and FYNNEI. V dropped 6 bases and J dropped 3; count of bases not matched to a gene: 11.

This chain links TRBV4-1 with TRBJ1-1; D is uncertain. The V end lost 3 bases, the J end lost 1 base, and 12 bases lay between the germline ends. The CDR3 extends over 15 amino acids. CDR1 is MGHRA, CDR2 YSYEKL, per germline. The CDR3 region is CASSQEESGNTEAFF. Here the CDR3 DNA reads TGCGCCAGCAGCCAGGAGGAAAGTGGGAACACTGAAGCTTTCTTT.

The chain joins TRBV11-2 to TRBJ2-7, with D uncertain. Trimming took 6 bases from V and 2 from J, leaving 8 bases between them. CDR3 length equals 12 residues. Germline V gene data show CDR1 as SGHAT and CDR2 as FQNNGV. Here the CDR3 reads CASSPTAYEQYF. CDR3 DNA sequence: TGTGCCAGCAGTCCAACTGCCTACGAGCAGTACTTC.

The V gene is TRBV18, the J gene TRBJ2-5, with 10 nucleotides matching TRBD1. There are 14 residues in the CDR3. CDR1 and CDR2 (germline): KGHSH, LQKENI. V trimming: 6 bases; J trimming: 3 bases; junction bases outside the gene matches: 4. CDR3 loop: CASSADRGEETQYF. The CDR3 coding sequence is TGTGCCAGCTCGGCGGACAGGGGGGAAGAGACCCAGTACTTC.

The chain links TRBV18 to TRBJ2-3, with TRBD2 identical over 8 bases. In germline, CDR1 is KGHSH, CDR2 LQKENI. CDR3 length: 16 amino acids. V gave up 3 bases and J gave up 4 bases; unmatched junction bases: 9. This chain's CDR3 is CASSPWAGGEADTQYF. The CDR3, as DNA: TGTGCCAGCTCACCTTGGGCGGGAGGCGAGGCAGATACGCAGTATTTT.